A selection of T cell receptor beta chains follows, all from one sample in a study of control samples from healthy donors and cancer patients. The table came from immunoSEQ multiplex PCR; TCRdb's copy has only in-frame clones and leaves some out. Altogether roughly 130,000 clones are present, 91% being singletons, with the ten largest covering around 7.9%. Sequencing was done on a sample of blood. These receptors were obtained from a man between 18 and 35 years old in good health. The CDR3 runs from the conserved cysteine through the conserved F or W. D genes are given only for firm matches. Some rows have no size entry. The others give once, few or many, or a class for an expanded clone.

D: .; V: TRBV5-1; J: TRBJ2-7; size: .; CDR3: CASSLKGRPTYEQYF; DNA: TGCGCCAGCAGCTTGAAAGGGAGACCTACCTACGAGCAGTACTTC
D: .; V: TRBV21-1; J: TRBJ1-5; size: .; CDR3: CASSRPGPRNQPQHF; DNA: TGTGCCAGCAGCAGACCGGGACCGCGCAATCAGCCCCAGCATTTT
D: .; V: TRBV10-3; J: TRBJ2-7; size: .; CDR3: CAISEGKDEQYF; DNA: TGTGCCATCAGTGAGGGCAAAGACGAGCAGTACTTC
D: TRBD1; V: TRBV7-9; J: TRBJ2-3; size: .; CDR3: CASSSDRDRITDTQYF; DNA: TGTGCCAGCAGCTCAGACCGGGACAGGATCACAGATACGCAGTATTTT
D: .; V: TRBV7-9; J: TRBJ2-7; size: once; CDR3: CASSKDASSYEQYF; DNA: TGTGCCAGCAGCAAGGACGCCAGCTCCTACGAGCAGTACTTC
D: .; V: TRBV7-2; J: TRBJ1-5; size: .; CDR3: CASSLGFGSNQPQHF; DNA: TGTGCCAGCAGCTTAGGTTTCGGATCCAATCAGCCCCAGCATTTT
D: .; V: TRBV27; J: TRBJ1-1; size: .; CDR3: CASSLRRGFEAFF; DNA: TGTGCCAGCAGTTTAAGGCGGGGGTTTGAAGCTTTCTTT
D: TRBD1; V: TRBV6-5; J: TRBJ2-5; size: .; CDR3: CASSSRTGMETQYF; DNA: TGTGCCAGCAGTTCCCGGACAGGGATGGAGACCCAGTACTTC
D: .; V: TRBV20-1; J: TRBJ1-1; size: .; CDR3: CSASGGITEAFF; DNA: TGCAGTGCTAGTGGAGGGATCACTGAAGCTTTCTTT
D: .; V: TRBV5-1; J: TRBJ1-6; size: .; CDR3: CASSLANSPLHF; DNA: TGCGCCAGCAGCTTGGCTAATTCACCCCTCCACTTT
D: .; V: TRBV27; J: TRBJ1-2; size: .; CDR3: CASSLGGGRGYTF; DNA: TGTGCCAGCAGTTTGGGGGGAGGACGGGGCTACACCTTC
D: TRBD1; V: TRBV4-2; J: TRBJ1-1; size: .; CDR3: CASSQTGGPEAFF; DNA: TGTGCCAGCAGCCAAACAGGGGGCCCTGAAGCTTTCTTT
D: TRBD2; V: TRBV11-1; J: TRBJ2-3; size: .; CDR3: CASRALAGNTDTQYF; DNA: TGTGCCAGCCGCGCGCTAGCGGGGAACACAGATACGCAGTATTTT
D: .; V: TRBV30; J: TRBJ2-5; size: .; CDR3: CAWTGLATQYF; DNA: TGTGCCTGGACGGGGTTAGCGACCCAGTACTTC
D: .; V: TRBV19; J: TRBJ2-2; size: once; CDR3: CASSIMGTNTGELFF; DNA: TGTGCCAGTAGTATAATGGGTACGAACACCGGGGAGCTGTTTTTT
D: .; V: TRBV19; J: TRBJ1-4; size: .; CDR3: CASSIFREGEKLFF; DNA: TGTGCCAGTAGTATTTTTCGGGAAGGTGAAAAACTGTTTTTT
D: .; V: TRBV15; J: TRBJ2-1; size: .; CDR3: CATSETQGYNEQFF; DNA: TGTGCCACCAGCGAAACCCAGGGTTACAATGAGCAGTTCTTC
D: .; V: TRBV5-1; J: TRBJ1-1; size: .; CDR3: CASSLDWREAGLNTEAFF; DNA: TGCGCCAGCAGCTTGGATTGGAGGGAAGCTGGATTGAACACTGAAGCTTTCTTT
D: .; V: TRBV12-3/TRBV12-4; J: TRBJ1-2; size: .; CDR3: CASSPRRSYYTF; DNA: TGTGCCAGCAGCCCAAGACGAAGTTACTACACCTTC
D: .; V: TRBV29-1; J: TRBJ1-2; size: .; CDR3: CSVGTTWGYTF; DNA: TGCAGCGTGGGGACAACCTGGGGCTACACCTTC
D: .; V: TRBV3-1/TRBV3-2; J: TRBJ1-2; size: .; CDR3: CASSQSYGYTF; DNA: TGTGCCAGCAGCCAGAGCTATGGCTACACCTTC
D: TRBD1; V: TRBV3-1/TRBV3-2; J: TRBJ1-2; size: .; CDR3: CASSPEDRAGYTF; DNA: TGTGCCAGCAGCCCTGAGGACAGGGCGGGCTACACCTTC
D: .; V: TRBV7-6; J: TRBJ1-2; size: .; CDR3: CASSPRSNPNYGYTF; DNA: TGTGCCAGCAGCCCGCGTTCGAACCCTAACTATGGCTACACCTTC
D: .; V: TRBV11-2; J: TRBJ2-7; size: .; CDR3: CASSRANEQYF; DNA: TGTGCCAGCAGCCGGGCAAACGAGCAGTACTTC
D: .; V: TRBV6-1; J: TRBJ2-1; size: .; CDR3: CASSERQGKDNEQFF; DNA: TGTGCCAGCAGTGAACGCCAGGGGAAGGACAATGAGCAGTTCTTC
D: TRBD2; V: TRBV19; J: TRBJ2-7; size: .; CDR3: CASTPRTSGGIPTSYEQYF; DNA: TGTGCCAGTACTCCACGGACTAGCGGGGGGATACCGACTTCCTACGAGCAGTACTTC
D: .; V: TRBV29-1; J: TRBJ1-1; size: .; CDR3: CSVGGSTEAFF; DNA: TGCAGCGTTGGTGGGAGCACTGAAGCTTTCTTT
D: .; V: TRBV30; J: TRBJ2-1; size: .; CDR3: CAWSVWQRGEQFF; DNA: TGTGCCTGGAGTGTCTGGCAGAGGGGCGAGCAGTTCTTC
D: .; V: TRBV7-9; J: TRBJ2-3; size: .; CDR3: CASSQGLSPDTQYF; DNA: TGTGCCAGCAGCCAAGGACTGTCCCCGGATACGCAGTATTTT
D: .; V: TRBV6-5; J: TRBJ2-1; size: .; CDR3: CASSPSGAQRNEQFF; DNA: TGTGCCAGCAGTCCTTCTGGTGCCCAGAGGAATGAGCAGTTCTTC
D: .; V: TRBV4-2; J: TRBJ2-7; size: once; CDR3: CASSQRAGNFPEQYF; DNA: TGTGCCAGCAGCCAGAGGGCAGGGAATTTCCCCGAGCAGTACTTC
D: .; V: TRBV7-9; J: TRBJ2-5; size: once; CDR3: CASSQREYQETQYF; DNA: TGTGCCAGCAGCCAACGGGAGTACCAAGAGACCCAGTACTTC
D: .; V: TRBV7-9; J: TRBJ2-5; size: .; CDR3: CASSSRADRIPETQYF; DNA: TGTGCCAGCAGCTCGCGGGCGGACCGAATCCCAGAGACCCAGTACTTC
D: .; V: TRBV7-9; J: TRBJ2-5; size: .; CDR3: CASSHLGRNQETQYF; DNA: TGTGCCAGCAGCCACCTTGGACGGAACCAAGAGACCCAGTACTTC
D: TRBD1; V: TRBV25-1; J: TRBJ2-7; size: .; CDR3: CASSERQGWVYEQYF; DNA: TGTGCCAGCAGTGAAAGACAGGGTTGGGTCTACGAGCAGTACTTC
D: .; V: TRBV3-1/TRBV3-2; J: TRBJ1-6; size: .; CDR3: CASSQSPRWGQSNSPLHF; DNA: TGTGCCAGCAGCCAATCACCGAGGTGGGGGCAGTCTAATTCACCCCTCCACTTT
D: .; V: TRBV9; J: TRBJ1-4; size: .; CDR3: CASSGQPGATNEKLFF; DNA: TGTGCCAGCAGCGGCCAACCAGGGGCAACTAATGAAAAACTGTTTTTT
D: TRBD1; V: TRBV7-2; J: TRBJ1-1; size: .; CDR3: CASSQPRTGENTEAFF; DNA: TGTGCCAGCAGCCAACCCCGGACAGGGGAGAACACTGAAGCTTTCTTT
D: TRBD2; V: TRBV10-1; J: TRBJ2-3; size: .; CDR3: CASSELQRGDPDTQYF; DNA: TGCGCCAGCAGTGAGCTACAGCGGGGGGACCCAGATACGCAGTATTTT
D: .; V: TRBV6-2/TRBV6-3; J: TRBJ1-2; size: .; CDR3: CASSGRDGLYGYTF; DNA: TGTGCCAGCAGTGGCCGGGACGGACTCTATGGCTACACCTTC
D: .; V: TRBV7-2; J: TRBJ2-2; size: .; CDR3: CASNLLGATGELFF; DNA: TGTGCCAGCAACCTCTTGGGGGCCACCGGGGAGCTGTTTTTT
D: .; V: TRBV9; J: TRBJ1-2; size: .; CDR3: CASSAVRGGGYTF; DNA: TGTGCCAGCAGCGCGGTGCGGGGGGGTGGCTACACCTTC
D: .; V: TRBV9; J: TRBJ2-3; size: .; CDR3: CASSRMGLATDTQYF; DNA: TGTGCCAGCAGCCGCATGGGACTTGCAACAGATACGCAGTATTTT
D: TRBD2; V: TRBV18; J: TRBJ2-1; size: .; CDR3: CASSTGTSAAYNEQFF; DNA: TGTGCCAGCTCAACAGGGACTAGCGCGGCGTACAATGAGCAGTTCTTC
D: TRBD1; V: TRBV7-6; J: TRBJ1-1; size: .; CDR3: CASSLWGTGGAGTEAFF; DNA: TGTGCCAGCAGCTTATGGGGGACAGGGGGCGCCGGCACTGAAGCTTTCTTT
D: .; V: TRBV5-4; J: TRBJ1-5; size: few; CDR3: CASSLGGGQPQHF; DNA: TGTGCCAGCAGCTTGGGGGGTGGCCAGCCCCAGCATTTT
D: .; V: TRBV7-7; J: TRBJ2-5; size: .; CDR3: CASSPTGGQPQETQYF; DNA: TGTGCCAGCAGCCCAACAGGCGGACAGCCCCAAGAGACCCAGTACTTC
D: .; V: TRBV27; J: TRBJ2-3; size: .; CDR3: CASRNSPGPGTDTQYF; DNA: TGTGCCAGCAGAAATTCTCCGGGACCGGGCACAGATACGCAGTATTTT
D: TRBD1; V: TRBV2; J: TRBJ2-7; size: .; CDR3: CASSERGTGVYEQYF; DNA: TGTGCCAGCAGTGAACGGGGGACAGGGGTCTACGAGCAGTACTTC
D: .; V: TRBV7-9; J: TRBJ1-6; size: .; CDR3: CASSLAHPVRGPLHF; DNA: TGTGCCAGCAGCTTAGCTCATCCGGTCCGCGGACCCCTCCACTTT
D: .; V: TRBV11-3; J: TRBJ1-5; size: .; CDR3: CASSKEGTGEENQPQHF; DNA: TGTGCCAGCAGCAAAGAGGGAACGGGGGAGGAGAATCAGCCCCAGCATTTT
D: .; V: TRBV7-9; J: TRBJ1-2; size: once; CDR3: CASSLVGGRGGYTF; DNA: TGTGCCAGCAGCTTAGTCGGGGGACGCGGTGGCTACACCTTC
D: .; V: TRBV5-1; J: TRBJ1-2; size: .; CDR3: CASSSGLPYGYTF; DNA: TGCGCCAGCAGCTCTGGGCTCCCCTATGGCTACACCTTC
D: .; V: TRBV12-2; J: TRBJ1-6; size: .; CDR3: CASRLGSATGGVYSPLHF; DNA: TGTGCAAGTCGCTTAGGGTCCGCGACAGGGGGCGTATATTCACCCCTCCACTTT
D: TRBD2; V: TRBV27; J: TRBJ2-7; size: .; CDR3: CASSELPGLAGVYEQYF; DNA: TGTGCCAGCAGTGAACTCCCGGGACTAGCGGGGGTCTACGAGCAGTACTTC
D: .; V: TRBV9; J: TRBJ1-1; size: .; CDR3: CASSVESARTEAFF; DNA: TGTGCCAGCAGCGTAGAATCAGCCAGGACGGAAGCTTTCTTT
D: TRBD1; V: TRBV4-1; J: TRBJ2-6; size: .; CDR3: CASSHLTGIPGANVLTF; DNA: TGCGCCAGCAGCCATCTGACAGGGATTCCTGGGGCCAACGTCCTGACTTTC
D: TRBD1; V: TRBV19; J: TRBJ2-1; size: .; CDR3: CASSRQGAQGHEQFF; DNA: TGTGCCAGCAGCCGACAGGGGGCGCAGGGCCATGAGCAGTTCTTC
D: .; V: TRBV7-9; J: TRBJ2-3; size: .; CDR3: CASSPLYGVDTDTQYF; DNA: TGTGCCAGCAGCCCCCTCTATGGGGTCGACACAGATACGCAGTATTTT
D: .; V: TRBV12-3/TRBV12-4; J: TRBJ1-4; size: .; CDR3: CASSFTGREKLFF; DNA: TGTGCCAGCAGTTTTACAGGGAGGGAAAAACTGTTTTTT